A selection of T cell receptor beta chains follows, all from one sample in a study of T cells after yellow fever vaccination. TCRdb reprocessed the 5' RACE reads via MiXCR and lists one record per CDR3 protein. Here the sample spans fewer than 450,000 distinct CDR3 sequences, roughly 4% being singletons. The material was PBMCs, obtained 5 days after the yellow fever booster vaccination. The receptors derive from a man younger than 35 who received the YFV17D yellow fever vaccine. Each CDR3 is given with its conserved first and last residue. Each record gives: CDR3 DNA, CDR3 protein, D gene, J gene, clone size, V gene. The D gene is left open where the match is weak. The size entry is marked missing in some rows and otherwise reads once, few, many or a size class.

cdr3_nt: TGTGCCATCAGTCCCGGGACGTATAGCAATCAGCCCCAGCATTTT; cdr3_aa: CAISPGTYSNQPQHF; d_call: .; j_call: TRBJ1-5; clone_size: .; v_call: TRBV10-3
cdr3_nt: TGTGCCAGCAGGGAGTATAGCAATCAGCCCCAGCATTTT; cdr3_aa: CASREYSNQPQHF; d_call: .; j_call: TRBJ1-5; clone_size: many; v_call: TRBV5-8
cdr3_nt: TGTGCCAGCAGCGTACAGGGAACCTACAATGAGCAGTTCTTC; cdr3_aa: CASSVQGTYNEQFF; d_call: .; j_call: TRBJ2-1; clone_size: .; v_call: TRBV5-4
cdr3_nt: TGTGCCAGCAGTTACGGTGGGACTAGAACAGATACGCAGTATTTT; cdr3_aa: CASSYGGTRTDTQYF; d_call: TRBD2; j_call: TRBJ2-3; clone_size: few; v_call: TRBV6-5
cdr3_nt: TGTGCCAGCAGTTTTAAGCGGGGGGCCTTACAAGAGACCCAGTACTTC; cdr3_aa: CASSFKRGALQETQYF; d_call: TRBD2; j_call: TRBJ2-5; clone_size: few; v_call: TRBV28
cdr3_nt: TGTGCCAGCAGCTCACAGGGCCAGGGGACTGAAGCTTTCTTT; cdr3_aa: CASSSQGQGTEAFF; d_call: .; j_call: TRBJ1-1; clone_size: few; v_call: TRBV7-9
cdr3_nt: TGCAGCGTCGTTGGGGGGTACGAGCAGTACTTC; cdr3_aa: CSVVGGYEQYF; d_call: .; j_call: TRBJ2-7; clone_size: .; v_call: TRBV29-1
cdr3_nt: TGTGCCAGCAGCTTATACAGCGACCAAGAGACCCAGTACTTC; cdr3_aa: CASSLYSDQETQYF; d_call: .; j_call: TRBJ2-5; clone_size: .; v_call: TRBV7-2
cdr3_nt: TGCGCCAGCAGCTTACCGGCGGGACAGGGGAGCCACAATGAGCAGTTCTTC; cdr3_aa: CASSLPAGQGSHNEQFF; d_call: TRBD1; j_call: TRBJ2-1; clone_size: .; v_call: TRBV4-1
cdr3_nt: TGTGCCAGCACTTCTACAGCTTCCTACGAGCAGTACTTC; cdr3_aa: CASTSTASYEQYF; d_call: .; j_call: TRBJ2-7; clone_size: few; v_call: TRBV12-3/TRBV12-4
cdr3_nt: TGTGCCAGCACCCCCCAGGAATATAATTCACCCCTCCACTTT; cdr3_aa: CASTPQEYNSPLHF; d_call: .; j_call: TRBJ1-6; clone_size: .; v_call: TRBV6-5